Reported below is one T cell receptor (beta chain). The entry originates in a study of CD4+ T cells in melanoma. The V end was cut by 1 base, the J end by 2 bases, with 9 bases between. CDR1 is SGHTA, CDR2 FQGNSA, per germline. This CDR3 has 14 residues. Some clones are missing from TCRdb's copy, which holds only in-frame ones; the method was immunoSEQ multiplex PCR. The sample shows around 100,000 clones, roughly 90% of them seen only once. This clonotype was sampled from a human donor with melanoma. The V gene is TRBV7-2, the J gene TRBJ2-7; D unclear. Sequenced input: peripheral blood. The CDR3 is CASSLEGQTYEQYF. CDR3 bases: TGTGCCAGCAGCTTAGAGGGTCAGACCTACGAGCAGTACTTC. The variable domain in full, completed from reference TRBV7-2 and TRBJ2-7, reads GAGVSQSPSNKVTEKGKDVELRCDPISGHTALYWYRQSLGQGLEFLIYFQGNSAPDKSGLPSDRFSAERTGGSVSTLTIQRTQQEDSAVYLCASSLEGQTYEQYFGPGTRLTVT.